These T cell receptor beta chains were read from a single sample in a study of neurological immune-mediated disorders. A single record per CDR3 protein comes from TCRdb applying MiXCR to the 5' RACE reads. The data contain 54,000 or so distinct CDR3 sequences, around 4% of them seen just once; the ten biggest clones take up over 5%. The sample was PBMCs. The receptors were gathered from a man aged 55 to 69 with multiple sclerosis. Both conserved end residues are part of each CDR3. A D gene is named only where the DNA matches it firmly. Expanded clones get a size class; other rows say once, few or many, or leave the size out.

clone size,V gene,J gene,D gene,CDR3 protein,CDR3 DNA
many,TRBV20-1,TRBJ2-7,NA,CSPTSDSRPEQYF,TGCAGCCCTACTTCTGACTCACGCCCCGAGCAGTACTTC
many,TRBV6-1,TRBJ2-1,NA,CASSDVRGWRDEQFF,TGTGCCAGCAGTGATGTTCGGGGGTGGAGAGATGAGCAGTTCTTC
many,TRBV2,TRBJ2-7,NA,CASSERGREQYF,TGTGCCAGCAGTGAAAGGGGGAGAGAGCAGTACTTC
many,TRBV5-1,TRBJ2-1,TRBD2,CASSPVAGGNEQFF,TGCGCCAGCAGCCCTGTAGCGGGAGGCAATGAGCAGTTCTTC
many,TRBV27,TRBJ1-6,TRBD1,CASSFYRDRDSPLHF,TGTGCCAGCAGTTTCTACCGGGACAGGGATTCACCCCTCCACTTT
many,TRBV5-6,TRBJ1-1,NA,CASSLSSGGKAFF,TGTGCCAGCAGCTTGAGCTCCGGGGGGAAGGCTTTCTTT
many,TRBV3-1,TRBJ2-2,NA,CASRLSSGTGELFF,TGTGCCAGCAGACTCTCCTCTGGCACCGGGGAGCTGTTTTTT
many,TRBV25-1,TRBJ1-1,NA,CASSGQEAFF,TGTGCCAGCAGTGGGCAGGAAGCTTTCTTT
many,TRBV25-1,TRBJ2-7,NA,CASSAGYEQYF,TGTGCCAGCAGCGCTGGCTACGAGCAGTACTTC
many,TRBV6-1,TRBJ2-2,NA,CASSARATATGELFF,TGTGCCAGCAGTGCCCGGGCGACAGCCACCGGGGAGCTGTTTTTT
many,TRBV6-5,TRBJ2-7,NA,CASSPDSISYEQYF,TGTGCCAGCAGTCCCGACTCAATCTCCTACGAGCAGTACTTC
many,TRBV29-1,TRBJ2-2,NA,CSVDTTGELFF,TGCAGCGTTGACACCACCGGGGAGCTGTTTTTT
few,TRBV20-1,TRBJ2-7,NA,CSDTRKGAGEQYF,TGCAGTGATACCAGAAAGGGAGCCGGCGAGCAGTACTTC
many,TRBV7-2,TRBJ2-7,TRBD2,CASSELATQFYEQYF,TGTGCCAGCAGCGAACTAGCGACACAGTTCTACGAGCAGTACTTC
many,TRBV20-1,TRBJ1-1,TRBD1,CSAPGTGGFIEAFF,TGCAGTGCTCCCGGGACAGGGGGTTTTATTGAAGCTTTCTTT
many,TRBV3-1,TRBJ1-1,TRBD1,CASSRSQGAGHTEAFF,TGTGCCAGCAGCCGAAGTCAGGGGGCGGGGCACACTGAAGCTTTCTTT
NA,TRBV20-1,TRBJ2-7,TRBD2,CSAKGTSPYEQYF,TGCAGTGCTAAAGGGACTAGCCCTTACGAGCAGTACTTC
many,TRBV7-2,TRBJ1-4,NA,CASSRLGSREEKLFF,TGTGCCAGCAGCCGTTTGGGCAGCAGGGAAGAAAAACTGTTTTTT
many,TRBV12-3/TRBV12-4,TRBJ2-7,TRBD2,CASSPLAGASYEQYF,TGTGCCAGCAGTCCTCTAGCGGGGGCCTCCTACGAGCAGTACTTC
many,TRBV20-1,TRBJ2-3,TRBD1,CSARATGVTDTQYF,TGCAGTGCCAGAGCTACAGGGGTCACAGATACGCAGTATTTT
many,TRBV28,TRBJ1-5,NA,CASSSPGRFNQPQHF,TGTGCCAGCAGTTCGCCAGGGAGGTTCAATCAGCCCCAGCATTTT
few,TRBV29-1,TRBJ2-1,NA,CSGNRGVEQFF,TGCAGCGGCAATCGGGGTGTTGAGCAGTTCTTC
many,TRBV12-3/TRBV12-4,TRBJ1-4,TRBD1,CASSPSTGRGEKLFF,TGTGCCAGCAGTCCATCGACAGGGAGAGGTGAAAAACTGTTTTTT
many,TRBV12-3/TRBV12-4,TRBJ2-3,NA,CASSLDGGRTDTQYF,TGTGCCAGCAGCCTAGACGGGGGGCGCACAGATACGCAGTATTTT
many,TRBV14,TRBJ2-2,NA,CASSQGLVPPGELFF,TGTGCCAGCAGCCAAGGGCTAGTCCCACCCGGGGAGCTGTTTTTT